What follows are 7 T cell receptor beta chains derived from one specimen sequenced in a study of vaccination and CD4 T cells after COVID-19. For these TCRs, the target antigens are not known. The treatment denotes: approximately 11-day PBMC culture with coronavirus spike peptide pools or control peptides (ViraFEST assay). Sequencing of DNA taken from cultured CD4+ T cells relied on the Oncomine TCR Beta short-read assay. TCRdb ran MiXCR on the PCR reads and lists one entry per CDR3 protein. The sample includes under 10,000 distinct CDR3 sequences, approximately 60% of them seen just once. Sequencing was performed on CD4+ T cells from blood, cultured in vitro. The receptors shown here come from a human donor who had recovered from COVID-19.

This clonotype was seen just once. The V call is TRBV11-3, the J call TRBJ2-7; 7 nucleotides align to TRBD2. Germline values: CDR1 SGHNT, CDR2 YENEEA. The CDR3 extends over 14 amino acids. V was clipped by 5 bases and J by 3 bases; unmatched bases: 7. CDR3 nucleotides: TGTGCCAGCAGCCAGAGCGGGACCCACTACGAGCAGTACTTC. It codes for CASSQSGTHYEQYF. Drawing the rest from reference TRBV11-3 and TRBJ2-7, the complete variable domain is EAGVVQSPRYKIIEKKQPVAFWCNPISGHNTLYWYLQNLGQGPELLIRYENEEAVDDSQLPKDRFSAERLKGVDSTLKIQPAELGDSAVYLCASSQSGTHYEQYFGPGTRLTVT.

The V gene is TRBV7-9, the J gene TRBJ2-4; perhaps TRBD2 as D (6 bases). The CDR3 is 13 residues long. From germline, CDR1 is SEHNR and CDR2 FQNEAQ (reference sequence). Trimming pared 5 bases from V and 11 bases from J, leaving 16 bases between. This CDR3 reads CASSHAGPGVQYF. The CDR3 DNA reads TGTGCCAGCAGCCACGCGGGACCTGGTGTTCAGTACTTC.

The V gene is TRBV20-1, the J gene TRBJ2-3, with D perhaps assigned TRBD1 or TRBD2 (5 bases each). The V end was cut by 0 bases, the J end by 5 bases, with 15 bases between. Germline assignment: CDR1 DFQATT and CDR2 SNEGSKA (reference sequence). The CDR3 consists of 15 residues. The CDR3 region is CSARDMRGSGDTQYF. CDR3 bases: TGCAGTGCTAGAGACATGAGGGGATCAGGAGATACGCAGTATTTT.

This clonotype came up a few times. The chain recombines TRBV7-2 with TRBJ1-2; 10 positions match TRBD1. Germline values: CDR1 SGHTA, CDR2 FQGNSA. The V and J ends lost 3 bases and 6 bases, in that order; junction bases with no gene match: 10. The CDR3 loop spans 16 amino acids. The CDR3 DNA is TGTGCCAGCAGCTTTTTCGGAAGGGACAGGGGTAATGGCTACACCTTC. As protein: CASSFFGRDRGNGYTF.

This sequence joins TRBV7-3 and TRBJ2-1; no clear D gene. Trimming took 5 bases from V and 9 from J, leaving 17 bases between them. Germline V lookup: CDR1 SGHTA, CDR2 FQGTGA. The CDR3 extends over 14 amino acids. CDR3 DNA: TGTGCCAGCAGCCCAGAACTACAACTCGGTGAGCAGTTCTTC. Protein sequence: CASSPELQLGEQFF.

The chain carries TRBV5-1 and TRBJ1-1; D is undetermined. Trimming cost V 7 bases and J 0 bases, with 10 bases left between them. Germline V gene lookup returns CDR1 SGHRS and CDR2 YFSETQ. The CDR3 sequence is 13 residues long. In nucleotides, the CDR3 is TGCGCCAGCCGGCCGGCCCTGAACACTGAAGCTTTCTTT. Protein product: CASRPALNTEAFF.

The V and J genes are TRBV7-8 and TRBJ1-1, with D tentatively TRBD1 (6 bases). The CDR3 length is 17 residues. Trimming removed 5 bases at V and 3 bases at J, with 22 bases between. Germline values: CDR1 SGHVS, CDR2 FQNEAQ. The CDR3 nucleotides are TGTGCCAGCAGCCTAGAGGGGGGTTCAAGGGGCGACACTGAAGCTTTCTTT. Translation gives CASSLEGGSRGDTEAFF.